These T cell receptor beta chains were read from a single sample in a study of shared clonotypes between healthy human individuals. TCRdb's copy holds only in-frame clones and misses some; the assay was immunoSEQ multiplex PCR. The repertoire has 2 million to 3 million clones, about 92% of them found once; the top ten carry under 0.15%. The sequencing input was naive CD4+ T cells sorted from blood. These receptor sequences come from a man between 18 and 29 years old in good health. The CDR3 runs from the conserved cysteine through the conserved F or W. A D gene is named only where the DNA matches it firmly. Size is stated for part of the rows, as once, few or many counts, or as a class when the clone is expanded.

DNA: TGCGCCAGCAGCCGTACAGGGGAGGGCACAGATACGCAGTATTTT
CDR3: CASSRTGEGTDTQYF
D: -
V: TRBV5-1
J: TRBJ2-3
size: -

DNA: TGTGCCACCAGCAGAGGAGGCCCCGAAAAACTGTTTTTT
CDR3: CATSRGGPEKLFF
D: -
V: TRBV15
J: TRBJ1-4
size: -

DNA: TGTGCCAGCAGCGCGGGACTAGCCGAAATCTACGAGCAGTACTTC
CDR3: CASSAGLAEIYEQYF
D: TRBD2
V: TRBV5-4
J: TRBJ2-7
size: -

DNA: TGCAGCGTTCCGGAAGGGGCGCCTTCTGGCTACACCTTC
CDR3: CSVPEGAPSGYTF
D: -
V: TRBV29-1
J: TRBJ1-2
size: -

DNA: TGTGCCAGCAGCCCTGATGGACAGGCAAACTATGGCTACACCTTC
CDR3: CASSPDGQANYGYTF
D: TRBD1
V: TRBV5-5
J: TRBJ1-2
size: once

DNA: TGCGCCAGCAGCATGGGACAGGGGTCTTATACGCAGTATTTT
CDR3: CASSMGQGSYTQYF
D: TRBD1
V: TRBV5-1
J: TRBJ2-3
size: -

DNA: TGCAGCGTCTATACAGGGAGTAGCGACGAGCAGTACTTC
CDR3: CSVYTGSSDEQYF
D: -
V: TRBV29-1
J: TRBJ2-7
size: -

DNA: TGTGCCAGTAGTATTTTCAGGACACCCAGCAATCAGCCCCAGCATTTT
CDR3: CASSIFRTPSNQPQHF
D: -
V: TRBV19
J: TRBJ1-5
size: -

DNA: TGTGCCAGCAGCGGCTTTAGCACGGATGGAGAGACCCAGTACTTC
CDR3: CASSGFSTDGETQYF
D: -
V: TRBV9
J: TRBJ2-5
size: -

DNA: TGTGCCAGTAGTGCTATCAAACAGGGCTCAGACGGCTACACCTTC
CDR3: CASSAIKQGSDGYTF
D: -
V: TRBV19
J: TRBJ1-2
size: -

DNA: TGTGCCAGCTCACCAGACCTGCCAGGGGGAGGCACAGATACGCAGTATTTT
CDR3: CASSPDLPGGGTDTQYF
D: TRBD1
V: TRBV18
J: TRBJ2-3
size: -

DNA: TGTGCCAGCAGCCTCGGGTGGAACACTGAAGCTTTCTTT
CDR3: CASSLGWNTEAFF
D: -
V: TRBV7-9
J: TRBJ1-1
size: -

DNA: TGCGCCAGCAGCCAAGAGGTTTCTAGCGGGATGAATGAGCAGTTCTTC
CDR3: CASSQEVSSGMNEQFF
D: TRBD2
V: TRBV4-3
J: TRBJ2-1
size: -

DNA: TGCAGCGGGGGACAGACCGGGGAGCTGTTTTTT
CDR3: CSGGQTGELFF
D: TRBD1
V: TRBV29-1
J: TRBJ2-2
size: -

DNA: TGTGCCAGCAGCCCCCCAGGGATCTTC
CDR3: CASSPPGIF
D: -
V: TRBV7-2
J: TRBJ2-7
size: -

DNA: TGTGCCAGCAGCGTATCGGGGGTGAACACCGGGGAGCTGTTTTTT
CDR3: CASSVSGVNTGELFF
D: -
V: TRBV9
J: TRBJ2-2
size: -

DNA: TGTGCCAGCAGCTTCAGCACAGTCTCTGGAAACACCATATATTTT
CDR3: CASSFSTVSGNTIYF
D: -
V: TRBV5-6
J: TRBJ1-3
size: -

DNA: TGTGCCAGCAGCCTCCTAGCGGTCGGAACCTCCTACAATGAGCAGTTCTTC
CDR3: CASSLLAVGTSYNEQFF
D: TRBD2
V: TRBV11-2
J: TRBJ2-1
size: -

DNA: TGTGCCAGTAGTCCCGGGACCGCTCCTCAGCCCCAGCATTTT
CDR3: CASSPGTAPQPQHF
D: -
V: TRBV19
J: TRBJ1-5
size: -

DNA: TGTGCCAGCAATGGGGGACAGGGGGCGTCTGGCTATGGCTACACCTTC
CDR3: CASNGGQGASGYGYTF
D: TRBD1
V: TRBV28
J: TRBJ1-2
size: -

DNA: TGTGCCAGCAGCTCCTCGGAACAGGGACGCGGCAATCAGCCCCAGCATTTT
CDR3: CASSSSEQGRGNQPQHF
D: -
V: TRBV5-6
J: TRBJ1-5
size: -

DNA: TGTGCCAGCAGTTACAAACCGGGAGCTGATCAGCCCCAGCATTTT
CDR3: CASSYKPGADQPQHF
D: -
V: TRBV6-5
J: TRBJ1-5
size: -

DNA: TGCGCCAGCAGCTTGGGGACGGGGACCTTCTACGAGCAGTACTTC
CDR3: CASSLGTGTFYEQYF
D: -
V: TRBV5-1
J: TRBJ2-7
size: -

DNA: TGTGCCAGCAGCTTAGATCAGGGGGCCAATTCACCCCTCCACTTT
CDR3: CASSLDQGANSPLHF
D: TRBD1
V: TRBV7-9
J: TRBJ1-6
size: few

DNA: TGTGCCATCGCCCGGGACAGGGAAGAGACCCAGTACTTC
CDR3: CAIARDREETQYF
D: TRBD1
V: TRBV10-3
J: TRBJ2-5
size: -

DNA: TGTGCCAGCAGTGGGAATTCACCCCTCCACTTT
CDR3: CASSGNSPLHF
D: -
V: TRBV11-2
J: TRBJ1-6
size: -

DNA: TGTGCCAGCAGCTTACAGACTGGCTACACCTTC
CDR3: CASSLQTGYTF
D: -
V: TRBV5-6
J: TRBJ1-2
size: -

DNA: TGTGCCAGCAGCCACGGACAGGGAGGAGAGTACTTC
CDR3: CASSHGQGGEYF
D: TRBD1
V: TRBV11-2
J: TRBJ2-7
size: -

DNA: TGTGCCAGCAGCGTAGACCGCTACGAGCAGTACTTC
CDR3: CASSVDRYEQYF
D: -
V: TRBV21-1
J: TRBJ2-7
size: once

DNA: TGTGCCTGGAGTGGATTGGGGCACGAGCAGTACTTC
CDR3: CAWSGLGHEQYF
D: -
V: TRBV30
J: TRBJ2-7
size: -

DNA: TGTGCCAGCAGCCAAGGCACATGGGGAGCGGGGGGGCTCCAGGAGACCCAGTACTTC
CDR3: CASSQGTWGAGGLQETQYF
D: TRBD2
V: TRBV11-1
J: TRBJ2-5
size: -

DNA: TGTGCCAGCAGCTTAGGGGAGCAGGGGGCTCCGTTCTTC
CDR3: CASSLGEQGAPFF
D: TRBD1
V: TRBV11-3
J: TRBJ2-1
size: -

DNA: TGTGCCAGCAGCGTAGGAGGGACATGGGTTCATCCTGGAAACACCATATATTTT
CDR3: CASSVGGTWVHPGNTIYF
D: -
V: TRBV9
J: TRBJ1-3
size: -

DNA: TGTGCCAGCAGCTTGGTAGGGTCCCAAGAGACCCAGTACTTC
CDR3: CASSLVGSQETQYF
D: -
V: TRBV5-4
J: TRBJ2-5
size: -

DNA: TGCGCCAGCAGCCCATATCGAAGCACAGATACGCAGTATTTT
CDR3: CASSPYRSTDTQYF
D: -
V: TRBV4-3
J: TRBJ2-3
size: -

DNA: TGTGCCAGTAGCTATTTGTCAGGGGGTAGTCAGCCCCAGCATTTT
CDR3: CASSYLSGGSQPQHF
D: TRBD1
V: TRBV2
J: TRBJ1-5
size: -

DNA: TGTGCCAGCAGTTTAGGGGTTACGCAGTATTTT
CDR3: CASSLGVTQYF
D: -
V: TRBV28
J: TRBJ2-3
size: once

DNA: TGTGCCGGAAAGACAGGGGTCGGAATGAACACTGAAGCTTTCTTT
CDR3: CAGKTGVGMNTEAFF
D: TRBD1
V: TRBV6-1
J: TRBJ1-1
size: -

DNA: TGCGCCAGCAGCGGAACAGGGCTCCTAGACGAGCAGTACTTC
CDR3: CASSGTGLLDEQYF
D: -
V: TRBV5-1
J: TRBJ2-7
size: -

DNA: TGTGCCAGCAGGGAAACGGGGGCAGATACGCAGTATTTT
CDR3: CASRETGADTQYF
D: -
V: TRBV9
J: TRBJ2-3
size: -